The 5 T cell receptor beta chains listed next were all sequenced from one sample in a study of blood T cell repertoires in COVID-19. Profiling relied on immunoSEQ multiplex PCR, and the TCRdb table lists in-frame clones only, not all of them. The data show over 300,000 clones, with roughly nine tenths seen just once and about 6.8% held by the top ten. Sequenced material: peripheral blood. These receptors were taken from a man in his late teens or twenties who had recovered from COVID-19.

The J gene is TRBJ1-6, the V gene TRBV28; unclear D gene. This CDR3 is built from 14 residues. Germline-derived CDR1 and CDR2 are MDHEN and SYDVKM. V was pared by 5 bases and J by 10 bases, with 15 bases between. The CDR3: CASSPSMGGSPLHF. The CDR3 coding sequence is TGTGCCAGCAGTCCATCGATGGGAGGCTCACCCCTCCACTTT.

This chain joins TRBV5-1 and TRBJ2-7; 10 bases agree with TRBD2. This CDR3 spans 15 amino acids. Losses at the gene ends were 4 bases for V and 2 bases for J; bases not matched to a gene: 6. Germline V lookup: CDR1 SGHRS, CDR2 YFSETQ. This CDR3 reads CASSGGLAVTYEQYF. CDR3 coding DNA: TGCGCCAGCAGCGGCGGACTAGCGGTTACCTACGAGCAGTACTTC.

This rearrangement joins TRBV11-1 to TRBJ2-7; 8 bases are a match to TRBD1. Trimming removed 5 bases from V and 3 bases from J; junction bases left unmatched: 9. Per germline, CDR1 SGHAT and CDR2 FQDESV (reference sequence). The CDR3 consists of 15 residues. In DNA form, the CDR3 reads TGTGCCAGCAGCACCTTGACAGGGGCCTTCTACGAGCAGTACTTC. Amino acid sequence: CASSTLTGAFYEQYF.

This clone was seen a handful of times. J is TRBJ1-1 and V is TRBV7-3; TRBD1 matches 7 bases. V lost 5 bases, J lost 6 bases, and 9 bases stayed unmatched. The CDR3 is 14 amino acids. The germline gives CDR1 SGHTA, CDR2 FQGTGA. The CDR3 protein is CASSRDSSIAEAFF. The CDR3 bases are TGTGCCAGCAGCCGGGACAGTTCGATCGCTGAAGCTTTCTTT.

This rearrangement joins TRBV11-2 to TRBJ1-2; D not resolved. CDR3 length: 13 residues. The V and J ends lost 1 base and 5 bases respectively, with 8 bases between them. In germline, CDR1 is SGHAT, CDR2 FQNNGV. Here the CDR3 reads CASSLASGYGYTF. In DNA form, the CDR3 reads TGTGCCAGCAGCTTAGCCAGTGGTTATGGCTACACCTTC.